These 18 T cell receptor beta chains originate from one sample sequenced in a study of tumor-infiltrating lymphocytes in primary liver carcinoma. A primer in the constant region served to generate TCR beta cDNA from approximately 460 ng of total RNA. Three-round nested multiplex PCR performed with slightly modified ARM-PCR produced the TCR beta libraries. Researchers ran the first two PCR rounds for about 11 cycles each with TRBV1-TRBV30 forward primers and a C-beta reverse primer. From the multiplex PCR reads, TCRdb called clonotypes with MiXCR, one entry per CDR3 protein. The sample records approximately 340,000 distinct CDR3 sequences, about 65% being singletons. The source of the blood RNA was unsorted whole blood, and germline DNA was extracted as well. The sample was peripheral blood. Receptor source: a man aged 35-49 years with primary liver carcinoma and hepatitis B virus infection.

With regard to this clonotype: One end of the junction is discordant with germline, which a read error may explain. This chain links TRBV11-2 with TRBJ2-1; 9 bases map to TRBD2. The CDR3 length is 16 residues. Germline-derived CDR1 and CDR2 are SGHAT and FQNNGV. The CDR3 DNA follows: TGTGCCAGCAGTTTACTTCCTAGCGGGAATAACAATGAGCAGCTCTTT. Amino acids: CASSLLPSGNNNEQLF.

This chain connects TRBV10-3 to TRBJ2-2; the match to TRBD1 covers 7 bases. The germline gives CDR1 ENHRY, CDR2 SYGVKD. The trim removed 9 bases at V and 4 bases at J, leaving 5 bases unmatched. The CDR3 runs 13 residues. CDR3 region: CAIQGDGTGELFF. The CDR3 DNA reads TGTGCCATTCAGGGGGACGGCACCGGGGAGCTGTTTTTT.

This clonotype came up once. The germline gene is not matched at one end of the junction; a read error may be the cause. The V call is TRBV30, the J call TRBJ1-5; D is uncertain. Per the germline V gene, CDR1 is GTSNPN and CDR2 is SVGIG (reference sequence). The CDR3 consists of 13 residues. The CDR3 sequence: CAWSGYSNQPQHF. The DNA for the CDR3 is TGTGCCTGGAGTGGATATAGCAACCAGCCCCAGCATTTT.

This clonotype was recorded at least ten times. This could be a read error, since a much larger clone is one nucleotide away. The chain couples TRBV11-2 to TRBJ2-5; 8 nucleotides agree with TRBD2. The germline V gene has CDR1 SGHAT and CDR2 FQNNGV. The junction had 8 bases not matched to a gene; V was cut back by 3 bases and J by 5 bases. CDR3 length: 15 residues. The CDR3 nucleotides are TGTGCCAGCAGCTTTAGAGCGGGAGAGGGGGAGACCCAGTACTTC. Protein product: CASSFRAGEGETQYF.

Points on this clonotype: At one end the junction does not follow the germline gene, possibly because of a read error. The CDR3 is CSGSSGYNERFF. CDR3 nucleotide sequence: TGCAGTGGGAGTTCGGGTTACAATGAGCGGTTCTTC. The chain links TRBV20-1 to TRBJ2-1; D unclear. Per the germline V gene, CDR1 is DFQATT and CDR2 is SNEGSKA (reference sequence). The CDR3 has 12 residues.

The V and J genes are TRBV11-3 and TRBJ2-2; TRBD1 might be the D (6 bases). The CDR3 is made up of 15 amino acids. With 4 bases removed from V and 6 bases from J, the gap between germline ends came to 15 bases. CDR1 is SGHNT, CDR2 YENEEA, per germline. DNA for the CDR3: TGTGCCAGCAGCTCCGGGACAACTAACGCCGGGGAGCTGTTTTTT. Residues: CASSSGTTNAGELFF.

For this clonotype: A read error is possible here, since a much larger clone lies one base away. The DNA of the CDR3 is TGTGCCATCAGTGAGACGCAGGCGGTCTCCTACGAGCAGTACTTC. This gives the protein CAISETQAVSYEQYF. The rearrangement links TRBV10-3 to TRBJ2-7; D remains ambiguous. CDR3 length: 15 amino acids. Germline CDR1 and CDR2: ENHRY and SYGVKD. Trimming took off 2 bases at V and 0 bases at J, with 11 bases between the two ends.

The chain recombines TRBV7-9 with TRBJ2-7; 8 positions agree with TRBD1. With V trimmed by 5 bases and J by 3 bases, 9 bases remained unmatched. The CDR3 extends over 15 amino acids. CDR1 and CDR2 from the germline V gene are SEHNR and FQNEAQ (reference sequence). In DNA, the CDR3 is TGTGCCAGCAGCCCCAGGACAGGGTCGGACTACGAGCAGTACTTC. It codes for CASSPRTGSDYEQYF.

Note on this clonotype: A much bigger clone sits one base away, suggesting this may be a read error. J is TRBJ1-4 and V is TRBV6-5; no clear D. Germline V gives CDR1 MNHEY, CDR2 SVGAGI. This CDR3 comprises 13 residues. The ends were cut back, 4 bases at V and 6 bases at J, with 9 bases in the middle. This CDR3 is CASSWAVHEKLFF. DNA for the CDR3: TGTGCCAGCAGTTGGGCAGTTCATGAAAAACTGTTTTTT.

The chain has TRBV7-2 and TRBJ2-3; TRBD2 is a possible D gene (7 bases). This CDR3 is 17 amino acids long. The germline V and J ends were trimmed by 3 bases and 0 bases, with 16 bases remaining between them. From germline, CDR1 is SGHTA and CDR2 FQGNSA. As DNA, the CDR3 is TGTGCCAGCAGCTTTGGGGGGGGGCAGGGAAGCACAGATACGCAGTATTTT. This codes for CASSFGGGQGSTDTQYF.

Worth noting for this clonotype: A much more abundant neighbour one base away suggests this may be a read error. The chain couples TRBV6-1 to TRBJ2-1, with D possibly being TRBD2 (6 bases). This CDR3 region has 16 residues. CDR1 MNHNS and CDR2 SASEGT come from the germline V gene. V was pared by 5 bases and J by 1 base, with 15 bases between. DNA for the CDR3: TGTGCCAGCAGTTACTTGCCTAGCGTGTCCTACAATGAGCAGTTCTTC. Translation: CASSYLPSVSYNEQFF.

Comment on this clonotype: A much larger clone lies a single base off, so this may be a read error. V is TRBV6-1 and J is TRBJ2-1; 7 bases agree with TRBD2. The CDR3 runs to 14 residues. The germline CDR1 and CDR2 sequences are MNHNS and SASEGT. CDR3 region: CVSDSSGGYNEQFF. CDR3 nucleotides: TGTGTCAGCGATTCTAGCGGAGGGTACAATGAGCAGTTCTTC.

This clonotype appeared a few times. The conserved phenylalanine or tryptophan normally closing the CDR3 is absent here, so this likely arose from a read error. The CDR3 nucleotides are TGTGCCAGCAGCAGCGGGTCCCAAGGGGCTGAAGCTTTCTCT. As protein: CASSSGSQGAEAFS. This sequence joins TRBV11-2 and TRBJ1-1; a possible D gene is TRBD1 (5 bases). Deletions cut 5 bases from V and 6 bases from J, with 16 bases between. The germline V gene has CDR1 SGHAT and CDR2 FQNNGV. The CDR3 extends over 14 amino acids.

This clonotype was seen many times. This rearrangement joins TRBV6-1 to TRBJ1-5, with TRBD1 as a possible D gene (6 bases). The CDR3 loop spans 13 amino acids. The ends were cut back, 8 bases at V and 6 bases at J, with 14 bases in the middle. Germline V lookup: CDR1 MNHNS, CDR2 SASEGT. CDR3 region: CASVAGVGQPQHF. The CDR3 bases are TGTGCCAGCGTGGCAGGGGTGGGTCAGCCCCAGCATTTT.

The V call is TRBV11-3, the J call TRBJ2-1, with D unclear. Germline lookup yields CDR1 SGHNT and CDR2 YENEEA. Trimming removed 1 base at V and 8 bases at J, with 15 bases between. The CDR3 extends over 15 amino acids. In nucleotides, the CDR3 is TGTGCCAGCAGCTTAGCGGTAGTCAAGGTCTATGAGCAGTTCTTC. Its translation is CASSLAVVKVYEQFF.

The chain carries TRBV21-1 and TRBJ1-1; no DNA check was done on the table's D call, TRBD1. TRBV21-1 constitutes a pseudogene. The CDR3 covers 14 residues. CDR3: CAGSKRRNPTEAFF. DNA for the CDR3: TGTGCCGGCAGCAAACGGCGCAATCCCACTGAAGCTTTCTTT.

A single count supports this clonotype. A junction end diverges from the germline sequence, so it may reflect a read error. The V call is TRBV6-6, the J call TRBJ2-3, with D unresolved. This CDR3 contains 15 residues. CDR1 and CDR2 from the germline V gene are MNHNY and SVGAGI (reference sequence). The CDR3 spells CAGRYRGSSTDTQYF. For the CDR3, the DNA is TGTGCCGGCAGGTACCGTGGCTCTAGCACAGATACGCAGTATTTT.

This clonotype was detected ten times or more. The chain links TRBV29-1 to TRBJ1-3; TRBD1 matches at 8 bases. The CDR3 is 14 amino acids. CDR1 is SQVTM, CDR2 ANQGSEA, per germline. Trimming took 3 bases from V and 2 from J; bases not matched to a gene: 3. CDR3 sequence (DNA): TGCAGCGTTGACGAGACAGGGGCTGGAAACACCATATATTTT. Protein sequence: CSVDETGAGNTIYF.